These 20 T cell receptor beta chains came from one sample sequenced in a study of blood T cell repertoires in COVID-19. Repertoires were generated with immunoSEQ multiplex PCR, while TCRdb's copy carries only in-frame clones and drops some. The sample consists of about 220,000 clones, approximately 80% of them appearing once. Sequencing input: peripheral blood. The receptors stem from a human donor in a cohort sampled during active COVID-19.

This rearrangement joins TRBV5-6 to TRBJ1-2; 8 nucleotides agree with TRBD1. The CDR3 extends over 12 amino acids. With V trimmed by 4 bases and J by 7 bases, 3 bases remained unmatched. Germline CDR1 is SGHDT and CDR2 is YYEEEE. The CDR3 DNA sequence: TGTGCCAGCAGCCCCAGGGGGCTTGGCTACACCTTC. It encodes CASSPRGLGYTF.

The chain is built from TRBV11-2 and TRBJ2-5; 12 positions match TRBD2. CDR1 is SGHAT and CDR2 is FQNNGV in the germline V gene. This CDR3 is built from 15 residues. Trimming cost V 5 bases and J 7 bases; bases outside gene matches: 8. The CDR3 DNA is TGTGCCAGCAGCCCGACTAGCGGGAGTCAGGGGACCCAGTACTTC. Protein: CASSPTSGSQGTQYF.

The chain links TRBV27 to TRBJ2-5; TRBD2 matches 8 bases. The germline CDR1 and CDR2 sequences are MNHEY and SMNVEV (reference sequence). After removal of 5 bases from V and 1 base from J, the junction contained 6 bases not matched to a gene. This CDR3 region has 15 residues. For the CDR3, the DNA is TGTGCCAGCAGTGGACTAGCAGGACTCCAAGAGACCCAGTACTTC. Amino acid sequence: CASSGLAGLQETQYF.

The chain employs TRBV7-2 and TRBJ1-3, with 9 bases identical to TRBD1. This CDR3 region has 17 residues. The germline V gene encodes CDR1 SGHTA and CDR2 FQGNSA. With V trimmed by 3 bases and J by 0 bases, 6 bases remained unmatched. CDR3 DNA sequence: TGTGCCAGCAGCTTTAAGGGACAGGGTTCCTCTGGAAACACCATATATTTT. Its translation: CASSFKGQGSSGNTIYF.

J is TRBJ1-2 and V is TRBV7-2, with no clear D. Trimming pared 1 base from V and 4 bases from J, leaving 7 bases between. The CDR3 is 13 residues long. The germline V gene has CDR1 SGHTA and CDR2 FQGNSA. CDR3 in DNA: TGTGCCAGCAGCTTAGGTCGGTTCTATGGCTACACCTTC. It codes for CASSLGRFYGYTF.

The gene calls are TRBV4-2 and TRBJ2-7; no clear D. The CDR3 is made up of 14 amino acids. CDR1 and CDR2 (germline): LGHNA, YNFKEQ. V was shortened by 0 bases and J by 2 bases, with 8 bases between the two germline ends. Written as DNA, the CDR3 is TGTGCCAGCAGCCAAGATTGGCCACCCTACGAGCAGTACTTC. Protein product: CASSQDWPPYEQYF.

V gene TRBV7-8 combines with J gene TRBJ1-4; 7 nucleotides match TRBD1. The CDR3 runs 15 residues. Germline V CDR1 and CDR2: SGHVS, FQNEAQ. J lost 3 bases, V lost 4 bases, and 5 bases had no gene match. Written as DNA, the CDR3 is TGTGCCAGCAGCTACCGGGACAGTCCTAATGAAAAACTGTTTTTT. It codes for CASSYRDSPNEKLFF. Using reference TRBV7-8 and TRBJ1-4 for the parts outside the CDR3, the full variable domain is GAGVSQSPRYKVAKRGQDVALRCDPISGHVSLFWYQQALGQGPEFLTYFQNEAQLDKSGLPSDRFFAERPEGSVSTLKIQRTQQEDSAVYLCASSYRDSPNEKLFFGSGTQLSVL.

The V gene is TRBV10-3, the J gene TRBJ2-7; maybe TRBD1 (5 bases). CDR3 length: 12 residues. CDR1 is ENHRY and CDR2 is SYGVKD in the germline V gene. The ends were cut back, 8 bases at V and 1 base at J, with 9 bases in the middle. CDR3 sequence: CAIVDSSYEQYF. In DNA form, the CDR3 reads TGTGCCATCGTAGACAGTTCCTACGAGCAGTACTTC.

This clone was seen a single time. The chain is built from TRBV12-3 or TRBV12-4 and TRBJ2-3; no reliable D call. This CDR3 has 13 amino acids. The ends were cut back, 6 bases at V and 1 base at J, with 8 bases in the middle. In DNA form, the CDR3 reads TGTGCCAGCAGGGCCCGGGGCACAGATACGCAGTATTTT. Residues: CASRARGTDTQYF.

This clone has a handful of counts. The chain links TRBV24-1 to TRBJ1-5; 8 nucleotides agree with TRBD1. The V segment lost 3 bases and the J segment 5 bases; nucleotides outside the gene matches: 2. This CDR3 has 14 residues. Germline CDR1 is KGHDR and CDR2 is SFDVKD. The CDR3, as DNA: TGTGCCACCAGTGATCGGACAGGGTATCAGCCCCAGCATTTT. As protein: CATSDRTGYQPQHF.

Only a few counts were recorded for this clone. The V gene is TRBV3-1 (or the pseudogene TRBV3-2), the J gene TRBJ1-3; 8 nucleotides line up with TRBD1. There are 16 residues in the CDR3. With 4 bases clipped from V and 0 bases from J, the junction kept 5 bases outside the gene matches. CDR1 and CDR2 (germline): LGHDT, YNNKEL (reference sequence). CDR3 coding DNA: TGTGCCAGCAGCCTCCTCGGGACAGGCTCTGGAAACACCATATATTTT. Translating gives CASSLLGTGSGNTIYF.

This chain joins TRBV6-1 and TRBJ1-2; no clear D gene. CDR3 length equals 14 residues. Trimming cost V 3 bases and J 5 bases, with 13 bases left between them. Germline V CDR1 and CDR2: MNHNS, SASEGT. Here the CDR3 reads CASSEEQMFYGYTF. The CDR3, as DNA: TGTGCCAGCAGTGAGGAACAGATGTTTTATGGCTACACCTTC.

The CDR3 loop reads CASSLGNTIYF. DNA for the CDR3: TGTGCCAGCAGCCTAGGAAACACCATATATTTT. This sequence joins TRBV28 and TRBJ1-3; D ambiguous. Germline-derived CDR1 and CDR2 are MDHEN and SYDVKM. The CDR3 runs 11 residues. V was pared by 6 bases and J by 4 bases, with 4 bases between.

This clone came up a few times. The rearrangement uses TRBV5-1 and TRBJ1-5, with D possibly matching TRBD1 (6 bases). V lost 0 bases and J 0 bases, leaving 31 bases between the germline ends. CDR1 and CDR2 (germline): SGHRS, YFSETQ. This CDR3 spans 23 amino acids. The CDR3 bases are TGCGCCAGCAGCTTGGCCTTTCACCCCCTCCCACAGGGAAAAGGATATAGCAATCAGCCCCAGCATTTT. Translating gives CASSLAFHPLPQGKGYSNQPQHF.

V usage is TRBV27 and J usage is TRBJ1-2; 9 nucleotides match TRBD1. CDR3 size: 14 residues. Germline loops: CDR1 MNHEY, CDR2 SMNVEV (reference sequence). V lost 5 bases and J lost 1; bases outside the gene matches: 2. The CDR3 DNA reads TGTGCCAGCAGTCGGACAGGGGTTAACTATGGCTACACCTTC. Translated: CASSRTGVNYGYTF.

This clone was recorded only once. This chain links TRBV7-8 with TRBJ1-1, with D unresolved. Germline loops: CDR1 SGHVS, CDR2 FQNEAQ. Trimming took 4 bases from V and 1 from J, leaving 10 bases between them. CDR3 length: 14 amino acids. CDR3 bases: TGTGCCAGCAGCTCTTTTCTTTCGAACACTGAAGCTTTCTTT. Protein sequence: CASSSFLSNTEAFF.

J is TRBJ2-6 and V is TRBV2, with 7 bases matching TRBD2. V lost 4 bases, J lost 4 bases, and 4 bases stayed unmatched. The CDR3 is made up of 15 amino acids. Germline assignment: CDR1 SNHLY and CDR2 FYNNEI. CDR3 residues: CASSGAGAGANVLTF. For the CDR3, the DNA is TGTGCCAGCAGTGGTGCGGGAGCCGGGGCCAACGTCCTGACTTTC.

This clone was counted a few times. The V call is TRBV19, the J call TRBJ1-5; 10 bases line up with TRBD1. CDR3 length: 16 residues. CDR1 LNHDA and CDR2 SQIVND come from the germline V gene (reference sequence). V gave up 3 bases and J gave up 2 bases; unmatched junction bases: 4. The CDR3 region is CASSMTGGGGNQPQHF. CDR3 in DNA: TGTGCCAGTAGTATGACAGGGGGCGGGGGCAATCAGCCCCAGCATTTT.

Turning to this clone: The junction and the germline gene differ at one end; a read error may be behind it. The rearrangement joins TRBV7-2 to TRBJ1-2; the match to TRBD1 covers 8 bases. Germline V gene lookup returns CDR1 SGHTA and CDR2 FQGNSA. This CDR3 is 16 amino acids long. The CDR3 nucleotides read TGTGCCAGCAGCTTAGGGGTGGACAGGGCTAAGTATGGCTACACCTTC. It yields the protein CASSLGVDRAKYGYTF.

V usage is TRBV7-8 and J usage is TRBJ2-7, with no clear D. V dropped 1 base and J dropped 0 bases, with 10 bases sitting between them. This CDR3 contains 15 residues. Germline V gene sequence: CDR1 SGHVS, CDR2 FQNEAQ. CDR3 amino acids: CASSLGGLSSYEQYF. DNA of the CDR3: TGTGCCAGCAGCTTAGGCGGTTTGAGCTCCTACGAGCAGTACTTC. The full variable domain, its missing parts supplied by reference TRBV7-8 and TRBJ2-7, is GAGVSQSPRYKVAKRGQDVALRCDPISGHVSLFWYQQALGQGPEFLTYFQNEAQLDKSGLPSDRFFAERPEGSVSTLKIQRTQQEDSAVYLCASSLGGLSSYEQYFGPGTRLTVT.